This T cell receptor beta chain is from a study of T cell responses to AZD1222 COVID-19 vaccine. Study-wide results and limits: Most donors were white British and more were female, and clonal diversity was possibly underestimated. Spike-specific TCR repertoires showed rising breadth and depth after two AZD1222 doses.

Germline CDR1 MDHEN, CDR2 SYDVKM. The CDR3 has 16 residues. V gave up 3 bases and J gave up 0 bases, with 12 bases separating them. A note on this clone: Its antigen remains unknown.

Profiling relied on immunoSEQ multiplex PCR, and the TCRdb table lists in-frame clones only, not all of them. The table has some 130,000 clones, approximately 90% seen once. The gene calls are TRBV28 and TRBJ2-1; no firm D call. The TCR sequence derives from an adult in good health. The sequenced sample was peripheral blood, obtained on day 0 of AZD1222 vaccination. The CDR3 region is CASSLSPYDSYNEQFF. CDR3 sequence (DNA): TGTGCCAGCAGTTTGTCTCCTTATGACTCCTACAATGAGCAGTTCTTC.